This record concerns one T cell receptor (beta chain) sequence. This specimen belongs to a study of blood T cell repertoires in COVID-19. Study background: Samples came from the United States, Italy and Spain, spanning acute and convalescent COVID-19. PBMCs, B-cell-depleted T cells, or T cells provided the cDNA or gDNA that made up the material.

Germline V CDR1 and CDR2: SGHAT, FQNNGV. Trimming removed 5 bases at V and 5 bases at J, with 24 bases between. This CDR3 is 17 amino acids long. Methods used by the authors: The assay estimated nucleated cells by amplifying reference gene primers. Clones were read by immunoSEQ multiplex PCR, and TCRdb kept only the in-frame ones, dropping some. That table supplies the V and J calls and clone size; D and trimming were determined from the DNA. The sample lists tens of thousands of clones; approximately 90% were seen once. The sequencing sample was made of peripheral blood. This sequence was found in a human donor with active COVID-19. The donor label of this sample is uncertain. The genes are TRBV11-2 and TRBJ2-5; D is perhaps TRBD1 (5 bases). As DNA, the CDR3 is TGTGCCAGCAGCCCCAGGCAGGGTTCTAGGAATGGGGAGACCCAGTACTTC. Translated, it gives CASSPRQGSRNGETQYF. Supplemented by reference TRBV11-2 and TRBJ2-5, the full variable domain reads EAGVAQSPRYKIIEKRQSVAFWCNPISGHATLYWYQQILGQGPKLLIQFQNNGVVDDSQLPKDRFSAERLKGVDSTLKIQPAKLEDSAVYLCASSPRQGSRNGETQYFGPGTRLLVL.